This TCR beta chain was captured by sequencing in a study of T cell responses to AZD1222 COVID-19 vaccine. Study conclusions and caveats: Distributed over spike, vaccine-associated CD4 TCRs predominated at 160-218 and 743-854.

In the case of this clone: Its specificity is unknown.

TCRdb keeps only in-frame clones here, not all; method: immunoSEQ multiplex PCR. The profile shows 150,000 to 200,000 clones, 94% of them singletons. CDR1 is SGHDN and CDR2 is FVKESK in the germline V gene. The CDR3 extends over 15 amino acids. V was trimmed by 3 bases and J by 4 bases, leaving 12 bases between them. The chain uses TRBV14 and TRBJ2-2, with D possibly TRBD1 on 5 matching bases. The clonotype comes from an adult in good health. The sequenced sample was peripheral blood, obtained on day 0 of AZD1222 vaccination. The CDR3 region is CASSHRPTVTGELFF. In nucleotides, the CDR3 is TGTGCCAGCAGCCACCGACCGACAGTCACCGGGGAGCTGTTTTTT.